The present T cell receptor beta chain was sequenced within a study of long-term antiretroviral therapy in people with HIV. Notes on the study in general: Collection of the blood, which took place between the mid-2000s and the late 2010s, possibly occurred under older ART regimens.

The CDR3 runs 17 residues. V lost 3 bases to trimming and J lost 0 bases; unmatched junction nucleotides: 12. In germline, CDR1 is SGHDT, CDR2 YYEEEE. Treatment of all HIV participants took place in the United States. To note about this clone: Its antigen is currently unknown.

Researchers report immunoSEQ v3.0 was run at survey level. Method: immunoSEQ multiplex PCR; TCRdb's copy keeps in-frame clones and lacks some. The sample lists around 25,000 clones, roughly 88% seen once, with under 6% in the top ten. The chain is built from TRBV5-6 and TRBJ2-7, with TRBD2 identical over 7 bases. Sequenced material: unsorted PBMCs, taken roughly 4.5 years after starting antiretroviral therapy. This TCR derives from a man aged 25-40 years with HIV. CDR3 nucleotide sequence: TGTGCCAGCAGCTCAGCCCTCGGACTAGTCAGCTCCTACGAGCAGTACTTC. It specifies CASSSALGLVSSYEQYF. Drawing the rest from reference TRBV5-6 and TRBJ2-7, the complete variable domain is DAGVTQSPTHLIKTRGQQVTLRCSPKSGHDTVSWYQQALGQGPQFIFQYYEEEERQRGNFPDRFSGHQFPNYSSELNVNALLLGDSALYLCASSSALGLVSSYEQYFGPGTRLTVT.